Listed here are 16 T cell receptor beta chains from one sample, sequenced in a study of persistence of HIV-infected CD4 T cells. The immunoSEQ assay was version 4, run in survey mode. The method was immunoSEQ multiplex PCR; TCRdb's version includes in-frame clones alone and lacks a portion of them. The data hold some 21,000 clones, with approximately 78% observed a single time. Lysates of CMV-infected fibroblasts at 10 ug/mL stimulated these cells. Responding CD4+ T cells were sorted by upregulation of both CD40 ligand and CD69. Their specific antigens are unknown. Sequenced here: CD4+ T cells sorted from PBMCs after approximately 19-hour stimulation, sampled from a patient who received antiretroviral therapy. The source is an adult man with HIV who was CMV-seropositive.

The chain links TRBV2 to TRBJ1-2; no clear D gene. CDR1 and CDR2 from the germline V gene are SNHLY and FYNNEI. V shed 6 bases and J shed 7 bases, with 12 bases lying between them. There are 12 residues in the CDR3. The CDR3, as DNA: TGTGCCAGCAGGATAACAGCAGGTGGCTACACCTTC. Its protein is CASRITAGGYTF.

Written as DNA, the CDR3 is TGTGCCAGTAGTAGACAGGGTGAATCCTACGAGCAGTACTTC. Amino acids: CASSRQGESYEQYF. The chain combines TRBV19 with TRBJ2-7; 7 bases match TRBD1. This CDR3 comprises 14 residues. CDR1 is LNHDA, CDR2 SQIVND, per germline (reference sequence). V gave up 4 bases and J gave up 1 base; unmatched junction bases: 4.

The chain carries TRBV5-1 and TRBJ2-5; maybe TRBD2 (6 bases). Per the germline V gene, CDR1 is SGHRS and CDR2 is YFSETQ. V was shortened by 3 bases and J by 1 base, with 10 bases between the two germline ends. The CDR3 extends over 14 amino acids. CDR3 in DNA: TGCGCCAGCAGCTCTCCGGAGGGCCAAGAGACCCAGTACTTC. Its protein product is CASSSPEGQETQYF.

The V gene is TRBV18, the J gene TRBJ2-7, with a tentative D call TRBD1 (6 bases). This CDR3 region has 13 residues. Germline values: CDR1 KGHSH, CDR2 LQKENI. V dropped 2 bases and J dropped 5 bases, with 10 bases sitting between them. Here the CDR3 reads CASSPRTADEQYF. CDR3 DNA: TGTGCCAGCTCACCAAGGACAGCCGACGAGCAGTACTTC.

The chain uses TRBV9 and TRBJ1-4; D is unclear. The CDR3 extends over 15 amino acids. Germline V gene lookup returns CDR1 SGDLS and CDR2 YYNGEE. Trimming removed 3 bases from V and 0 bases from J, with 9 bases in between. The CDR3 region has the DNA TGTGCCAGCAGCGCCAAACCTGCAACTAATGAAAAACTGTTTTTT. Its translation: CASSAKPATNEKLFF. Together with reference TRBV9 and TRBJ1-4, the CDR3 gives the full variable domain: DSGVTQTPKHLITATGQRVTLRCSPRSGDLSVYWYQQSLDQGLQFLIQYYNGEERAKGNILERFSAQQFPDLHSELNLSSLELGDSALYFCASSAKPATNEKLFFGSGTQLSVL.

CDR3 loop: CASSVGDRPNQPQHF. CDR3 bases: TGTGCCAGCAGCGTAGGGGACAGACCAAATCAGCCCCAGCATTTT. The V call is TRBV9, the J call TRBJ1-5, with TRBD1 identical over 7 bases. This CDR3 is built from 15 residues. V trimming: 0 bases; J trimming: 4 bases; junction bases outside the gene matches: 4. Germline V gene data show CDR1 as SGDLS and CDR2 as YYNGEE.

The CDR3 loop reads CASGALNYGYTF. The CDR3 nucleotides are TGTGCCAGCGGGGCTCTAAACTATGGCTACACCTTC. This rearrangement joins TRBV2 to TRBJ1-2, with a possible D match to TRBD1 (5 bases). CDR3 length equals 12 residues. V was cut by 8 bases and J by 2 bases, with 9 bases left in between. From germline, CDR1 is SNHLY and CDR2 FYNNEI.

V is TRBV6-2 or TRBV6-3 and J is TRBJ2-3; 8 bases fit TRBD2. J gave up 4 bases and V 5 bases, and 5 bases lay outside the gene matches. There are 14 residues in the CDR3. The V gene's germline CDR1 is MNHEY and CDR2 SVGEGT. The CDR3 coding sequence is TGTGCCAGCAGTACTCGGACTAGCTCAGATACGCAGTATTTT. Residues: CASSTRTSSDTQYF.

The chain couples TRBV9 to TRBJ2-2, with 7 bases aligning to TRBD1. Germline lookup yields CDR1 SGDLS and CDR2 YYNGEE. With V trimmed by 3 bases and J by 3 bases, 8 bases remained unmatched. The CDR3 has 16 residues. The CDR3 region is CASSDYTGAHTGELFF. In DNA form, the CDR3 reads TGTGCCAGCAGCGACTATACAGGGGCCCACACCGGGGAGCTGTTTTTT.

This sequence joins TRBV3-1 (or the pseudogene TRBV3-2) and TRBJ2-3; D gene unclear. Germline lookup yields CDR1 LGHDT and CDR2 YNNKEL (reference sequence). Trimming removed 0 bases at V and 5 bases at J, with 6 bases between. The CDR3 is made up of 13 amino acids. The CDR3 DNA follows: TGTGCCAGCAGCCAAGATGAAAGAGATACGCAGTATTTT. Encoded protein: CASSQDERDTQYF.

The gene calls are TRBV18 and TRBJ2-1; D assignment may be TRBD1 or TRBD2 (5 bases each). V shed 4 bases and J shed 7 bases, with 17 bases lying between them. This CDR3 has 15 amino acids. Per germline, CDR1 KGHSH and CDR2 LQKENI. The CDR3 sequence is CASSHGTEKRNEQFF. CDR3 in DNA: TGTGCCAGCTCACACGGGACGGAGAAGAGGAATGAGCAGTTCTTC.

The chain employs TRBV21-1 and TRBJ2-7. TRBV21-1 is a documented pseudogene. This CDR3 has 16 residues. The CDR3 region is CASSKVGKVRSYEQYF. The CDR3 DNA sequence: TGTGCCAGCAGCAAAGTAGGGAAGGTCCGCTCCTACGAGCAGTACTTC.

This chain's CDR3 is CASSPGRGASTDTQYF. CDR3 nucleotide sequence: TGCGCCAGCAGTCCCGGGAGGGGCGCAAGCACAGATACGCAGTATTTT. V usage is TRBV5-1 and J usage is TRBJ2-3; 8 nucleotides agree with TRBD2. Germline trimming cut 5 bases from V and 0 bases from J; bases unmatched to any gene: 8. Germline CDR1 SGHRS, CDR2 YFSETQ. The CDR3 extends over 16 amino acids.

This chain connects TRBV27 to TRBJ1-4, with a possible D match to TRBD1 (5 bases). The CDR3 length is 15 residues. Germline CDR1 is MNHEY and CDR2 is SMNVEV (reference sequence). The ends were cut back, 3 bases at V and 3 bases at J, with 11 bases in the middle. CDR3 residues: CASSFTGGANEKLFF. Written as DNA, the CDR3 is TGTGCCAGCAGTTTCACAGGTGGGGCTAATGAAAAACTGTTTTTT.

The J gene is TRBJ2-7, the V gene TRBV5-1, with D unresolved. In germline, CDR1 is SGHRS, CDR2 YFSETQ. Trimming took off 0 bases at V and 3 bases at J, with 13 bases between the two ends. The CDR3 is 15 amino acids. CDR3 protein: CASSLEVGPLYEQYF. The DNA for the CDR3 is TGCGCCAGCAGCTTGGAGGTAGGGCCCCTCTACGAGCAGTACTTC.

The rearrangement joins TRBV18 to TRBJ1-6; the match to TRBD1 covers 9 bases. Germline loops: CDR1 KGHSH, CDR2 LQKENI. The CDR3 spans 14 residues. V was clipped by 4 bases and J by 13 bases; unmatched bases: 8. The CDR3 spells CASSRDRVGTPLHF. The CDR3 bases are TGTGCCAGCTCACGGGACAGGGTCGGGACGCCCCTCCACTTT.